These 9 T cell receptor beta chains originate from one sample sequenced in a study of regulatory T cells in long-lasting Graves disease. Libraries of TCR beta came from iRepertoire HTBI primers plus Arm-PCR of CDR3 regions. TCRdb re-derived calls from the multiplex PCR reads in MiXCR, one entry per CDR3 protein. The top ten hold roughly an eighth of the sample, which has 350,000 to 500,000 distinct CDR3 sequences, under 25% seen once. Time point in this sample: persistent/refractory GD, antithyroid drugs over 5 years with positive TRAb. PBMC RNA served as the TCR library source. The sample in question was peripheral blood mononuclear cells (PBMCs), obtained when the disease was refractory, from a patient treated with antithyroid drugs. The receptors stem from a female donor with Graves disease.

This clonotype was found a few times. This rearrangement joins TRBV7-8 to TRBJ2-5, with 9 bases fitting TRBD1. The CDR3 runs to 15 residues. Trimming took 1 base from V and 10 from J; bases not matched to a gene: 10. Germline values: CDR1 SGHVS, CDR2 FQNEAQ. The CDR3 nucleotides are TGTGCCAGCAGCTTAGTGACACAGGGGGCGCGGGGCCAGTACTTC. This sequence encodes CASSLVTQGARGQYF. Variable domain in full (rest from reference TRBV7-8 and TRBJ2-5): GAGVSQSPRYKVAKRGQDVALRCDPISGHVSLFWYQQALGQGPEFLTYFQNEAQLDKSGLPSDRFFAERPEGSVSTLKIQRTQQEDSAVYLCASSLVTQGARGQYFGPGTRLLVL.

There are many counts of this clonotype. Here the CDR3 reads CASSLAFREDTEAFF. CDR3 DNA: TGCGCCAGCAGCTTGGCTTTCAGGGAGGACACTGAAGCTTTCTTT. The chain carries TRBV5-1 and TRBJ1-1, with D possibly being TRBD1 (5 bases). Per germline, CDR1 SGHRS and CDR2 YFSETQ. With 0 bases removed from V and 3 bases from J, the gap between germline ends came to 12 bases. This CDR3 contains 15 residues.

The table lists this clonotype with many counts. The CDR3 coding sequence is TGTGCCAGCAGCCGGGCTCTCTCCTACGAGCAGTACTTC. This codes for CASSRALSYEQYF. The chain combines TRBV3-1 with TRBJ2-7; unclear D gene. The CDR3 covers 13 residues. Trimming left V 4 bases short and J 0 bases short, with 7 bases between. Germline V gives CDR1 LGHDT, CDR2 YNNKEL (reference sequence).

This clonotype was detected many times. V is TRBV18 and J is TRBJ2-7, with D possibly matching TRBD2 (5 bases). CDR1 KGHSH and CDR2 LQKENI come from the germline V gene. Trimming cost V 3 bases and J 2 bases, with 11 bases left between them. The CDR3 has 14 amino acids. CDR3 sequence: CASSPGVLAYEQYF. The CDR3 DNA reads TGTGCCAGCTCACCCGGGGTACTTGCCTACGAGCAGTACTTC.

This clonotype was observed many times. DNA for the CDR3: TGTGCCAGCAGTTTATATTCGGAGTCCGGGGAGCTGTTTTTT. Translation: CASSLYSESGELFF. This chain joins TRBV12-3 or TRBV12-4 and TRBJ2-2; D gene unclear. V lost 2 bases to trimming and J lost 6 bases, with 10 bases between them. The CDR3 sequence is 14 residues long.

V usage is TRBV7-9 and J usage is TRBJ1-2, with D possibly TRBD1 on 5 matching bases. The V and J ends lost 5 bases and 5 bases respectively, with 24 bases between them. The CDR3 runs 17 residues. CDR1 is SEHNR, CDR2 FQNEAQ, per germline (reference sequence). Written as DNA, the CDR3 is TGTGCCAGCAGCGTCCCCGGTGGAGGGACTCAAAAGTATGGCTACACCTTC. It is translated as CASSVPGGGTQKYGYTF.

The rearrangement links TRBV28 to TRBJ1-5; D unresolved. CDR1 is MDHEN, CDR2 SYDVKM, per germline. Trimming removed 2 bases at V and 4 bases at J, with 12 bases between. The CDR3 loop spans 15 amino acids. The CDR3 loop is CASSLVSVRNQPQHF. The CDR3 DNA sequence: TGTGCCAGCAGTTTAGTTTCGGTCCGGAATCAGCCCCAGCATTTT. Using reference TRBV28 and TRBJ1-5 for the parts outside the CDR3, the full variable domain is DVKVTQSSRYLVKRTGEKVFLECVQDMDHENMFWYRQDPGLGLRLIYFSYDVKMKEKGDIPEGYSVSREKKERFSLILESASTNQTSMYLCASSLVSVRNQPQHFGDGTRLSIL.

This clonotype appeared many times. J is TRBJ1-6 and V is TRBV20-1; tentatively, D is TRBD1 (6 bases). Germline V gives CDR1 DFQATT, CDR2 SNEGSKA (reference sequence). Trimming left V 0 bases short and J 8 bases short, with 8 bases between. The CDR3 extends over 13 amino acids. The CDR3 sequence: CSAREDSHSPLHF. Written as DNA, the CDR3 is TGCAGTGCTAGAGAGGACAGTCATTCACCCCTCCACTTT.

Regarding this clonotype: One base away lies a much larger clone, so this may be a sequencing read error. The CDR3: CASSYSAQAYF. Written as DNA, the CDR3 is TGTGCCAGCAGTTACTCGGCCCAGGCGTACTTC. The chain carries TRBV6-2 or TRBV6-3 and TRBJ2-7; D is uncertain. The CDR3 sequence is 11 residues long. V was trimmed by 0 bases and J by 12 bases, leaving 9 bases between them. Germline V lookup: CDR1 MNHEY, CDR2 SVGEGT.